These 2 T cell receptor beta chains were sequenced from one sample in a study of blood T cell repertoires in COVID-19. The method was immunoSEQ multiplex PCR; TCRdb's version includes in-frame clones alone and lacks a portion of them. The top ten clones hold around 6.5% of a sample with hundreds of thousands of clones, 89% of them seen once. The source material was peripheral blood. The receptors originated from a man in his fifties or sixties who had recovered from COVID-19.

Written as DNA, the CDR3 is TGTGCCAGCAGCCAGGGACTTAACACTGAAGCTTTCTTT. It specifies CASSQGLNTEAFF. The J gene is TRBJ1-1, the V gene TRBV6-5; D might be TRBD1 (5 bases). Germline V CDR1 and CDR2: MNHEY, SVGAGI. This CDR3 has 13 residues. V was pared by 6 bases and J by 2 bases, with 10 bases between.

CDR3 nucleotide sequence: TGTGCCAGCAGTGAGGCTCCAGGCCCGCATGGCTACACCTTC. Translated: CASSEAPGPHGYTF. The V gene is TRBV2, the J gene TRBJ1-2; D is unresolved. The CDR3 covers 14 residues. Germline V lookup: CDR1 SNHLY, CDR2 FYNNEI. V lost 3 bases to trimming and J lost 6 bases, with 14 bases between them.